This is a list of T cell receptor beta chains from one sample in a study of T cells in Graves' hyperthyroidism and ophthalmopathy. Each CDR3 protein is one row after TCRdb ran MiXCR on the multiplex PCR reads. The sample contains over 500,000 distinct CDR3 sequences, 46% of which appear only once. The specimen sequenced was peripheral blood or thyroid tissue (not recorded which). These receptors were taken from an adult woman with Graves' disease, either hyperthyroidism or ophthalmopathy (not recorded which). The CDR3 runs from the conserved cysteine through the conserved F or W. Fields, in order: clone size, J gene, V gene, D gene, CDR3 DNA, CDR3 protein. D genes are given only for firm matches. The listing skips clone size in some rows; elsewhere it reads once, few, many or a size class.

abundance: many; j_gene: TRBJ1-1; v_gene: TRBV7-9; d_gene: .; CDR3nt: TGTGCCAGCAGCTTCGTTCCCACTGAAGCTTTCTTT; CDR3aa: CASSFVPTEAFF
abundance: few; j_gene: TRBJ2-7; v_gene: TRBV7-2; d_gene: .; CDR3nt: TGTGCCAGCAGCCCCATGGGGGCCCACAGTGAGCAGTACTTC; CDR3aa: CASSPMGAHSEQYF
abundance: once; j_gene: TRBJ2-1; v_gene: TRBV29-1; d_gene: TRBD2; CDR3nt: TGCAGCGTTGAGGGCCTCGGGACTAGTTACAATGAGCAGTTCTTC; CDR3aa: CSVEGLGTSYNEQFF
abundance: .; j_gene: TRBJ1-1; v_gene: TRBV19; d_gene: .; CDR3nt: TGTGCCTCCCAAAGTACAGGCACTGAAGCTTTCTTT; CDR3aa: CASQSTGTEAFF
abundance: .; j_gene: TRBJ1-2; v_gene: TRBV2; d_gene: .; CDR3nt: TGTGCCAGCGGAGCTCTGGGGAACTATGGCTACACCTTC; CDR3aa: CASGALGNYGYTF
abundance: .; j_gene: TRBJ2-5; v_gene: TRBV7-2; d_gene: .; CDR3nt: TGTGCGAGCTTAACCCCGTCCCAAGAGACCCAGTACTTC; CDR3aa: CASLTPSQETQYF
abundance: .; j_gene: TRBJ1-6; v_gene: TRBV2; d_gene: .; CDR3nt: TGTGCCAGCAGTGCATCCGGGACCGTCGATTCACCCCTCCACTTT; CDR3aa: CASSASGTVDSPLHF
abundance: many; j_gene: TRBJ1-1; v_gene: TRBV7-9; d_gene: .; CDR3nt: TGTGCCAGCGAGGGGGTATTTCAAGAAGCTTTCTTT; CDR3aa: CASEGVFQEAFF
abundance: .; j_gene: TRBJ1-1; v_gene: TRBV7-3; d_gene: .; CDR3nt: TGTGCCAGCAGCCAGCAGGGGCGGGATGGTGAAGCTTTCTTT; CDR3aa: CASSQQGRDGEAFF
abundance: .; j_gene: TRBJ2-6; v_gene: TRBV7-9; d_gene: .; CDR3nt: TGTGCCAGCAGCTTGTCAGGTAGGACTGAAGCTTTC; CDR3aa: CASSLSGRTEAF
abundance: .; j_gene: TRBJ1-2; v_gene: TRBV20-1; d_gene: .; CDR3nt: TGCAGTGCCCAGCGCGCGGGGGGAGGAGACTATGGCTACACCTTC; CDR3aa: CSAQRAGGGDYGYTF
abundance: .; j_gene: TRBJ1-1; v_gene: TRBV7-2; d_gene: .; CDR3nt: TGTGCCAGCAGCTTAGGGGTGGCAGAACGAGCTTTCTTT; CDR3aa: CASSLGVAERAFF
abundance: .; j_gene: TRBJ2-1; v_gene: TRBV10-1; d_gene: TRBD2; CDR3nt: TGCGCCAGCAGTGAGGCTCTAGCGGGAGGCCATGAGCAGTTCTTC; CDR3aa: CASSEALAGGHEQFF
abundance: few; j_gene: TRBJ1-1; v_gene: TRBV3-1; d_gene: .; CDR3nt: TGTGCCAGCGGCCAAGCGACGGACAGCGAAGCTTTCTTT; CDR3aa: CASGQATDSEAFF
abundance: .; j_gene: TRBJ2-7; v_gene: TRBV7-9; d_gene: .; CDR3nt: TGTGCCAACAGCAACCCGGACAGGGGCCCCCGACTAGCGGGCTACGAGCAGTACTTC; CDR3aa: CANSNPDRGPRLAGYEQYF
abundance: .; j_gene: TRBJ1-6; v_gene: TRBV13; d_gene: .; CDR3nt: TGTGCCAGCAGTCTAGATCTGTCATCACCCCTCCACTTT; CDR3aa: CASSLDLSSPLHF
abundance: many; j_gene: TRBJ1-3; v_gene: TRBV7-9; d_gene: .; CDR3nt: TGTGCCAGCACAAAACTCTCTGGAAACACCATATATTTT; CDR3aa: CASTKLSGNTIYF
abundance: .; j_gene: TRBJ1-2; v_gene: TRBV2; d_gene: TRBD1; CDR3nt: TGTGCCAGCAGTAGATACGGGACAGGGGGCTACACCTTC; CDR3aa: CASSRYGTGGYTF
abundance: many; j_gene: TRBJ1-1; v_gene: TRBV2; d_gene: .; CDR3nt: TGTGCCAGCAGACTCGACAAGAGGACTGAGGCTTTCTTT; CDR3aa: CASRLDKRTEAFF
abundance: .; j_gene: TRBJ1-5; v_gene: TRBV12-3/TRBV12-4; d_gene: .; CDR3nt: TGTGCCAGCAGTTCACACATGACGACGGGGCCCCAGCATTTT; CDR3aa: CASSSHMTTGPQHF
abundance: many; j_gene: TRBJ1-1; v_gene: TRBV11-2; d_gene: .; CDR3nt: TGTGCCAGCAGGTCCCAGCACTACACTGAAGCTTTCTTT; CDR3aa: CASRSQHYTEAFF
abundance: many; j_gene: TRBJ1-2; v_gene: TRBV4-3; d_gene: .; CDR3nt: TGCGCCAGCAGCCAAGATCTGGTGGCAGGGGACGTAGGCTACACCTTC; CDR3aa: CASSQDLVAGDVGYTF
abundance: .; j_gene: TRBJ2-5; v_gene: TRBV29-1; d_gene: .; CDR3nt: TGCAGCGCCGGGCGGGGACGGCAAGAGACCCAGTACTTC; CDR3aa: CSAGRGRQETQYF
abundance: .; j_gene: TRBJ2-7; v_gene: TRBV7-9; d_gene: TRBD2; CDR3nt: TGTGCCAGCAGCCGCGTCGGGCTAGCGGACGAGCAGTACTTC; CDR3aa: CASSRVGLADEQYF
abundance: many; j_gene: TRBJ2-5; v_gene: TRBV4-2; d_gene: .; CDR3nt: TGTGCCAGCAGCCAAGGTGGAGGGGGATCTACCCAAGAGACCCAGTACTTC; CDR3aa: CASSQGGGGSTQETQYF
abundance: .; j_gene: TRBJ1-2; v_gene: TRBV2; d_gene: .; CDR3nt: TGTGCCAGCAGCGAAATGGGCTGGGCTGGCTACACCTTC; CDR3aa: CASSEMGWAGYTF